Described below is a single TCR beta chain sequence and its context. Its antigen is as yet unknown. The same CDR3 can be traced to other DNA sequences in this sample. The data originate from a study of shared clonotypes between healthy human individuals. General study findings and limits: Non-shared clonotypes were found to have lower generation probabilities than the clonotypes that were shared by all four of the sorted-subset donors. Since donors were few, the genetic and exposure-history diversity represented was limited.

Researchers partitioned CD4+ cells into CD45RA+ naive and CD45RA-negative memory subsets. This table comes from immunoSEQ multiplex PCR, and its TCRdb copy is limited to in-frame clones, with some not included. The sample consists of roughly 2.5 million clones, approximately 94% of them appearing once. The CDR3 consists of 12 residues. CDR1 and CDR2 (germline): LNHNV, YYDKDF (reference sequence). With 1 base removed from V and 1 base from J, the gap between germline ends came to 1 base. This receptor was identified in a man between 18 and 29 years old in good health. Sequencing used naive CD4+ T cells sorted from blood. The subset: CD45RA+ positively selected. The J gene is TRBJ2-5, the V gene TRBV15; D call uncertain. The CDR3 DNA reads TGTGCCACCAGCAGAGCCCAAGAGACCCAGTACTTC. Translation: CATSRAQETQYF.